One and the same sample provided the 26 T cell receptor beta chains below, sequenced in a study of T cells in localized non-small cell lung cancer. Sequencing was performed with immunoSEQ multiplex PCR; in TCRdb, only in-frame clones are kept and a portion is missing. The sample includes more than 2,500 clones, roughly 28% of them seen just once. The material sequenced was lung tumor tissue, taken before any cancer treatment. These receptor sequences come from a female donor of 60 years or more with stage I lung adenocarcinoma.

V usage is TRBV11-3 and J usage is TRBJ2-5, with D perhaps matching TRBD2 (7 bases). Germline V gene lookup returns CDR1 SGHNT and CDR2 YENEEA. V lost 5 bases and J lost 4, with 17 bases in between. There are 15 residues in the CDR3. CDR3 sequence reads: CASSPVGGGRETQYF. As DNA, the CDR3 is TGTGCCAGCAGCCCAGTGGGGGGCGGGAGAGAGACCCAGTACTTC.

The sample holds a few counts of this clone. CDR3 amino acids: CASSVTSGSSYNEQFF. CDR3 nucleotides: TGTGCCAGCAGTGTAACTAGCGGAAGCTCCTACAATGAGCAGTTCTTC. This chain connects TRBV6-8 to TRBJ2-1, with TRBD2 matching 8 bases. This CDR3 has 16 residues. Germline loops: CDR1 MNHGY, CDR2 SAAAGT. The V and J ends lost 5 bases and 0 bases, in that order; junction bases with no gene match: 6.

In this sample, this clone turned up a few times. The chain recombines TRBV6-8 with TRBJ1-1; D is perhaps TRBD1 (6 bases). The CDR3 covers 12 residues. The germline V gene encodes CDR1 MNHGY and CDR2 SAAAGT. Trimming removed 6 bases at V and 5 bases at J, with 10 bases between. The DNA of the CDR3 is TGTGCCAGCAGAGGGGGAGGGACTGAAGCTTTCTTT. It specifies CASRGGGTEAFF.

The chain uses TRBV19 and TRBJ2-7; 8 bases fit TRBD1. The ends lost 2 bases at V and 1 base at J; junction bases unmatched: 7. This CDR3 contains 16 residues. Germline lookup yields CDR1 LNHDA and CDR2 SQIVND (reference sequence). The CDR3 sequence is CASSITLQGASYEQYF. The CDR3 DNA follows: TGTGCCAGTAGTATAACGTTGCAGGGGGCTTCCTACGAGCAGTACTTC.

This clone is medium-sized (0.01 to 0.1%) within its sample. The chain is built from TRBV11-3 and TRBJ2-1; 14 nucleotides match TRBD2. V lost 2 bases to trimming and J lost 0 bases; unmatched junction nucleotides: 6. Germline CDR1 is SGHNT and CDR2 is YENEEA. The CDR3 covers 19 residues. This CDR3 reads CASSLFRTSGRSSYNEQFF. The CDR3 coding sequence is TGTGCCAGCAGCTTATTCCGGACTAGCGGGAGGAGCTCCTACAATGAGCAGTTCTTC.

In this sample, this clone turned up a few times. The V and J genes are TRBV6-8 and TRBJ2-7, with D uncertain. Trimming took off 10 bases at V and 2 bases at J, with 15 bases between the two ends. The CDR3 extends over 13 amino acids. Germline lookup yields CDR1 MNHGY and CDR2 SAAAGT. The CDR3 region has the DNA TGTGCCATAGCTCCGGACCCGACCTACGAGCAGTACTTC. Translating it yields CAIAPDPTYEQYF.

This clone has a handful of counts. V gene TRBV19 combines with J gene TRBJ2-5; D possibly uses TRBD1 or TRBD2 (5 bases each). V lost 6 bases and J lost 5, with 16 bases in between. CDR3 length: 14 amino acids. Germline assignment: CDR1 LNHDA and CDR2 SQIVND (reference sequence). As DNA, the CDR3 is TGTGCCAGTAGCCCATCCGGGGCCGGGGAGACCCAGTACTTC. It is translated as CASSPSGAGETQYF.

This clone was recorded a few times. This chain links TRBV10-2 with TRBJ2-3, with TRBD2 identical over 12 bases. Germline values: CDR1 WSHSY, CDR2 SAAADI. The V segment lost 0 bases and the J segment 7 bases; nucleotides outside the gene matches: 8. CDR3 length: 17 residues. As DNA, the CDR3 is TGCGCCAGCAGTGAGTCGACCGGACTAGCGGGATCAAATACGCAGTATTTT. It codes for CASSESTGLAGSNTQYF.

This clone turned up a few times. This chain uses TRBV28 with TRBJ2-3; D perhaps matches TRBD2 (6 bases). The CDR3 runs 13 residues. From germline, CDR1 is MDHEN and CDR2 SYDVKM. The ends were cut back, 6 bases at V and 3 bases at J, with 10 bases in the middle. The CDR3: CASRIGGTDTQYF. In DNA, the CDR3 is TGTGCCAGCAGGATTGGGGGGACAGATACGCAGTATTTT.

A few counts support this clone. V and J are TRBV9 and TRBJ2-1; 9 bases line up with TRBD2. Germline-derived CDR1 and CDR2 are SGDLS and YYNGEE. CDR3 length equals 13 residues. Trimming at V came to 7 bases and at J to 9 bases, leaving 8 bases not matched to a gene. The DNA for the CDR3 is TGTGCCAGCTGCGGGAGGGCATACGGTGAGCAGTTCTTC. It codes for CASCGRAYGEQFF.

This clone occurred a few times. J is TRBJ1-1 and V is TRBV6-8, with D perhaps TRBD1 (6 bases). Trimming stripped 5 bases from V and 6 bases from J, with 13 bases between. The CDR3 sequence is 13 residues long. Per germline, CDR1 MNHGY and CDR2 SAAAGT. CDR3 bases: TGTGCCAGCAGTCAGACAGGAGGTGCTGAAGCTTTCTTT. It translates to CASSQTGGAEAFF.

In its sample, this clone is medium-sized (0.01 to 0.1%). The rearrangement joins TRBV11-3 to TRBJ2-1; 14 bases line up with TRBD2. This CDR3 contains 18 residues. The germline CDR1 and CDR2 sequences are SGHNT and YENEEA. Trimming cost V 5 bases and J 9 bases; bases outside gene matches: 15. The CDR3 coding sequence is TGTGCCAGCAGCCCCCAGACTAGCGGGAGGGCCTCTAGCAGTGAGCAGTTCTTC. Its translation is CASSPQTSGRASSSEQFF.

The genes are TRBV30 and TRBJ2-2; 8 nucleotides line up with TRBD1. V dropped 0 bases and J dropped 6; count of bases not matched to a gene: 6. The CDR3 totals 15 residues. Germline loops: CDR1 GTSNPN, CDR2 SVGIG (reference sequence). DNA of the CDR3: TGTGCCTGGAGTGTCGCGCAGGGGGCTGCCGGGGAGCTGTTTTTT. Its protein is CAWSVAQGAAGELFF. Full variable domain (rest looked up from reference TRBV30 and TRBJ2-2): SQTIHQWPATLVQPVGSPLSLECTVEGTSNPNLYWYRQAAGRGLQLLFYSVGIGQISSEVPQNLSASRPQDRQFILSSKKLLLSDSGFYLCAWSVAQGAAGELFFGEGSRLTVL.

The CDR3 is CASSMVATGQETQYF. The CDR3 bases are TGTGCCAGTAGTATGGTAGCGACAGGGCAAGAGACCCAGTACTTC. This chain links TRBV19 with TRBJ2-5; the match to TRBD1 covers 7 bases. The CDR3 extends over 15 amino acids. Unmatched junction bases numbered 6, after V lost 3 bases and J lost 2 bases. Germline-derived CDR1 and CDR2 are LNHDA and SQIVND (reference sequence).

The chain employs TRBV30 and TRBJ2-7; the D gene is possibly TRBD1 (5 bases). This CDR3 is 11 amino acids long. CDR1 and CDR2 from the germline V gene are GTSNPN and SVGIG (reference sequence). V gave up 5 bases and J gave up 3 bases, with 8 bases separating them. The CDR3 DNA reads TGTGCCTGGGGACAAAACTACGAGCAGTACTTC. Translation gives CAWGQNYEQYF.

This clone has just a few counts. The chain combines TRBV18 with TRBJ2-1; TRBD1 matches at 9 bases. The V gene end was trimmed by 6 bases and the J gene end by 6 bases; junction bases not matched to a gene: 6. CDR3 length: 14 amino acids. Germline V CDR1 and CDR2: KGHSH, LQKENI. The CDR3 loop is CASSPGTGSNEQFF. The CDR3 region has the DNA TGTGCCAGCTCTCCCGGGACAGGGAGCAATGAGCAGTTCTTC.

The chain couples TRBV7-5 to TRBJ2-3; the tabulated D call, TRBD1, remains unverified against the DNA. TRBV7-5 represents a pseudogene. The CDR3 loop spans 15 amino acids. DNA of the CDR3: TGTGCCAGCAGCGTGTTGACATATAGCACAGATACGCAGTATTTT. As protein: CASSVLTYSTDTQYF.

This clone was detected only a few times. The chain has TRBV11-3 and TRBJ2-1; TRBD2 is a possible D gene (5 bases). Looked up from germline, CDR1 is SGHNT and CDR2 is YENEEA. The CDR3 sequence is 16 residues long. V lost 2 bases and J lost 3, with 14 bases in between. CDR3 amino acids: CASSLMGGSHYNEQFF. CDR3 DNA: TGTGCCAGCAGCTTAATGGGTGGGAGCCACTACAATGAGCAGTTCTTC.

The CDR3 loop is CASSQDRQKRYF. For the CDR3, the DNA is TGTGCCAGCAGCCAAGATCGCCAAAAACGGTACTTC. The chain links TRBV14 to TRBJ2-7; D is unresolved. In germline, CDR1 is SGHDN, CDR2 FVKESK. V was cut by 0 bases and J by 12 bases, with 12 bases left in between. The CDR3 runs to 12 residues.

V is TRBV30 and J is TRBJ2-7; 9 nucleotides align to TRBD2. The germline CDR1 and CDR2 sequences are GTSNPN and SVGIG (reference sequence). The CDR3 is 14 residues long. The V and J ends lost 2 bases and 4 bases, in that order; junction bases with no gene match: 6. The CDR3: CAWSMTSGLYEQYV. DNA for the CDR3: TGTGCCTGGAGTATGACTAGCGGACTTTACGAGCAGTACGTC.

In its sample, this clone was seen a few times. J is TRBJ2-3 and V is TRBV28; 8 nucleotides match TRBD2. This CDR3 is built from 15 residues. Losses at the gene ends were 7 bases for V and 3 bases for J; bases not matched to a gene: 9. Germline loops: CDR1 MDHEN, CDR2 SYDVKM. The chain's CDR3 is CASIGAAGVTDTQYF. The CDR3 nucleotides read TGTGCCAGCATCGGGGCAGCGGGAGTAACAGATACGCAGTATTTT.

This clone was seen a few times. This chain uses TRBV9 with TRBJ2-1, with a possible D match to TRBD2 (6 bases). Trimming shortened V by 5 bases and J by 6 bases, and 15 bases separated the two germline ends. Germline CDR1 is SGDLS and CDR2 is YYNGEE. The CDR3 has 14 amino acids. CDR3 DNA sequence: TGTGCCAGCAGTGATAAGACTAGGCTCAATGAGCAGTTCTTC. Protein: CASSDKTRLNEQFF.

This clone was seen more than once but under ten times. The V call is TRBV6-8, the J call TRBJ1-1, with unresolved D. Per the germline V gene, CDR1 is MNHGY and CDR2 is SAAAGT. V was pared by 6 bases and J by 5 bases, with 10 bases between. This CDR3 spans 12 amino acids. The CDR3 nucleotides are TGTGCCAGCAGGATAACTTGGACTGAAGCTTTCTTT. It is translated as CASRITWTEAFF.

V gene TRBV11-3 combines with J gene TRBJ1-4, with D perhaps matching TRBD1 (5 bases). Trimming cost V 5 bases and J 4 bases, with 14 bases left between them. The CDR3 totals 15 residues. Germline values: CDR1 SGHNT, CDR2 YENEEA. This CDR3 is CASSTNRDFNEKLFF. The DNA of the CDR3 is TGTGCCAGCAGCACTAACCGGGACTTTAATGAAAAACTGTTTTTT. The whole variable domain, remainder taken from reference TRBV11-3 and TRBJ1-4, is EAGVVQSPRYKIIEKKQPVAFWCNPISGHNTLYWYLQNLGQGPELLIRYENEEAVDDSQLPKDRFSAERLKGVDSTLKIQPAELGDSAVYLCASSTNRDFNEKLFFGSGTQLSVL.

The CDR3 sequence: CSVEDQGTGTFF. For the CDR3, the DNA is TGCAGCGTTGAAGACCAGGGCACGGGGACTTTCTTT. This chain links TRBV29-1 with TRBJ1-1, with D possibly TRBD1 on 5 matching bases. CDR3 length: 12 amino acids. Trimming took off 0 bases at V and 12 bases at J, with 14 bases between the two ends. Germline V gives CDR1 SQVTM, CDR2 ANQGSEA. The complete variable domain, with remaining parts taken from reference TRBV29-1 and TRBJ1-1, reads SAVISQKPSRDICQRGTSLTIQCQVDSQVTMMFWYRQQPGQSLTLIATANQGSEATYESGFVIDKFPISRPNLTFSTLTVSNMSPEDSSIYLCSVEDQGTGTFFGQGTRLTVV.

The J gene is TRBJ2-4, the V gene TRBV19; D is possibly TRBD1 or TRBD2 (5 bases each). V was shortened by 5 bases and J by 0 bases, with 17 bases between the two germline ends. The CDR3 is made up of 17 amino acids. Germline CDR1 and CDR2: LNHDA and SQIVND (reference sequence). CDR3 nucleotide sequence: TGTGCCAGTAGTCCTAGCCACCGACAGCTAGCCAAAAACATTCAGTACTTC. Translating gives CASSPSHRQLAKNIQYF.